Shown below are 16 T cell receptor beta chains from a single sample sequenced in a study of blood T cell repertoires in COVID-19. Profiling relied on immunoSEQ multiplex PCR, and the TCRdb table lists in-frame clones only, not all of them. The sample lists 110,000 to 150,000 clones, around four fifths occurring once. The sequencing input was peripheral blood. All receptors come from a human donor in a cohort sampled during active COVID-19.

With regard to this clone: Germline is not matched at one junction end, which may reflect a read error. V and J are TRBV7-7 and TRBJ2-1, with D tentatively TRBD2 (6 bases). Germline V CDR1 and CDR2: SSHAT, FNYEAQ (reference sequence). The CDR3 spans 15 residues. CDR3 DNA sequence: TGTGCTAGCAGCTTCGGGGAGGCCCCATACAATGAGCAGTTCTTC. Its protein product is CASSFGEAPYNEQFF.

V is TRBV11-3 and J is TRBJ1-3; perhaps TRBD1 as D (5 bases). Trimming shortened V by 3 bases and J by 4 bases, and 13 bases separated the two germline ends. The germline CDR1 and CDR2 sequences are SGHNT and YENEEA. This CDR3 has 15 residues. The chain's CDR3 is CASSFGGPGGNTIYF. The CDR3 nucleotides are TGTGCCAGCAGCTTCGGGGGTCCGGGCGGAAACACCATATATTTT.

Notes on this clone: One end of the junction is discordant with germline, which a read error may explain. The genes are TRBV7-7 and TRBJ2-3; 8 nucleotides line up with TRBD2. CDR3 length: 16 residues. Germline assignment: CDR1 SSHAT and CDR2 FNYEAQ (reference sequence). The CDR3 is CASSPGLAGSTDTQYF. The CDR3 DNA sequence: TGTGCTAGCAGCCCCGGACTAGCTGGAAGCACAGATACGCAGTATTTT.

The chain uses TRBV7-9 and TRBJ1-1; 8 bases are shared with TRBD1. J lost 1 base, V lost 9 bases, and 7 bases had no gene match. The CDR3 has 14 amino acids. From germline, CDR1 is SEHNR and CDR2 FQNEAQ (reference sequence). The CDR3 nucleotides read TGTGCCAGTACGCGGACAGGGTCGAACACTGAAGCTTTCTTT. Its translation is CASTRTGSNTEAFF.

The chain employs TRBV19 and TRBJ1-5, with TRBD1 matching over 8 bases. V dropped 8 bases and J dropped 2; count of bases not matched to a gene: 2. The length of the CDR3 is 13 residues. The germline V gene encodes CDR1 LNHDA and CDR2 SQIVND (reference sequence). As DNA, the CDR3 is TGTGCCAGTGACAGGGGAGGCAATCAGCCCCAGCATTTT. Translating it yields CASDRGGNQPQHF.

This chain uses TRBV7-8 with TRBJ2-1; TRBD2 might be the D (5 bases). Between the trimmed V and J ends, which lost 5 bases and 0 bases, there was a span of 8 bases. The CDR3 covers 14 residues. Germline CDR1 reads SGHVS; CDR2 reads FQNEAQ. The CDR3: CASSQSGSYNEQFF. DNA for the CDR3: TGTGCCAGCAGCCAAAGCGGCTCCTACAATGAGCAGTTCTTC.

This clone was seen just once. The chain is built from TRBV4-2 and TRBJ2-1; D may be TRBD2 (6 bases). With 0 bases removed from V and 4 bases from J, the gap between germline ends came to 10 bases. This CDR3 is 15 amino acids long. The germline CDR1 and CDR2 sequences are LGHNA and YNFKEQ. The chain's CDR3 is CASSQERGPYNEQFF. The CDR3 DNA sequence: TGTGCCAGCAGCCAAGAGCGGGGTCCATACAATGAGCAGTTCTTC.

This clone appeared a few times. For the CDR3, the DNA is TGTGCCAGTAGTGGGCCTTTTAAATATAGCAATCAGCCCCAGCATTTT. Protein sequence: CASSGPFKYSNQPQHF. The chain links TRBV19 to TRBJ1-5; D is undetermined. Trimming removed 5 bases at V and 0 bases at J, with 14 bases between. Germline V gives CDR1 LNHDA, CDR2 SQIVND (reference sequence). The CDR3 has 16 residues.

This clone appeared once. J is TRBJ2-7 and V is TRBV7-2; 10 nucleotides match TRBD2. The V segment lost 5 bases and the J segment 0 bases; nucleotides outside the gene matches: 1. Looked up from germline, CDR1 is SGHTA and CDR2 is FQGNSA. This CDR3 is built from 14 residues. As DNA, the CDR3 is TGTGCCAGCAGCAGGACTAGCGGCTCCTACGAGCAGTACTTC. The encoded protein is CASSRTSGSYEQYF.

The V gene is TRBV5-4, the J gene TRBJ2-7, with TRBD2 matching over 11 bases. Germline CDR1 reads SGHNT; CDR2 reads YYREEE (reference sequence). This CDR3 is built from 15 residues. The trim removed 0 bases at V and 2 bases at J, leaving 1 base unmatched. CDR3 DNA: TGTGCCAGCAGCTTGGCGGGACTAGCGGCCTACGAGCAGTACTTC. It yields the protein CASSLAGLAAYEQYF.

The V and J genes are TRBV19 and TRBJ2-1, with TRBD2 identical over 7 bases. Germline V CDR1 and CDR2: LNHDA, SQIVND (reference sequence). This CDR3 has 15 amino acids. Trimming at V came to 4 bases and at J to 2 bases, leaving 5 bases not matched to a gene. In DNA form, the CDR3 reads TGTGCCAGTAGTACGGGGGGTGCTACCTACAATGAGCAGTTCTTC. Amino acid sequence: CASSTGGATYNEQFF. Full variable domain (outside the CDR3, taken from reference TRBV19 and TRBJ2-1): DGGITQSPKYLFRKEGQNVTLSCEQNLNHDAMYWYRQDPGQGLRLIYYSQIVNDFQKGDIAEGYSVSREKKESFPLTVTSAQKNPTAFYLCASSTGGATYNEQFFGPGTRLTVL.

This clone has only a few counts. The chain recombines TRBV5-6 with TRBJ2-1, with 7 bases fitting TRBD2. The V segment lost 0 bases and the J segment 9 bases; nucleotides outside the gene matches: 9. The CDR3 contains 15 residues. CDR1 and CDR2 from the germline V gene are SGHDT and YYEEEE. CDR3 nucleotides: TGTGCCAGCAGCTTGGGCGGGAGAACTATCGGTGAGCAGTTCTTC. Its translation: CASSLGGRTIGEQFF. Supplemented by reference TRBV5-6 and TRBJ2-1, the full variable domain reads DAGVTQSPTHLIKTRGQQVTLRCSPKSGHDTVSWYQQALGQGPQFIFQYYEEEERQRGNFPDRFSGHQFPNYSSELNVNALLLGDSALYLCASSLGGRTIGEQFFGPGTRLTVL.

The chain recombines TRBV9 with TRBJ2-2; no clear D gene. Germline CDR1 is SGDLS and CDR2 is YYNGEE. The CDR3 is 17 amino acids. V was trimmed by 5 bases and J by 1 base, leaving 18 bases between them. The DNA of the CDR3 is TGTGCCAGCAGTAGGAGCGAGCAGATACGGAACACCGGGGAGCTGTTTTTT. This codes for CASSRSEQIRNTGELFF.

This clone was picked up many times. The chain is built from TRBV11-2 and TRBJ2-7; 14 bases fit TRBD2. The germline V gene encodes CDR1 SGHAT and CDR2 FQNNGV. Unmatched junction bases numbered 7, after V lost 5 bases and J lost 7 bases. The CDR3 spans 15 residues. The CDR3 region is CASSPGLAGGWEQYF. The CDR3 region has the DNA TGTGCCAGCAGCCCAGGACTAGCGGGAGGATGGGAGCAGTACTTC.

This chain connects TRBV5-1 to TRBJ1-1; D perhaps matches TRBD1 (6 bases). The CDR3 consists of 15 residues. The V gene lost 3 bases and the J gene lost 2 bases, with 14 bases spanning the gap. CDR1 is SGHRS and CDR2 is YFSETQ in the germline V gene. CDR3 protein: CASSSTGTTNTEAFF. CDR3 bases: TGCGCCAGCAGCTCAACCGGGACAACTAACACTGAAGCTTTCTTT.

The table lists this clone with a count of one. The chain joins TRBV28 to TRBJ1-3, with D perhaps matching TRBD1 (5 bases). The germline gives CDR1 MDHEN, CDR2 SYDVKM. Trimming stripped 5 bases from V and 2 bases from J, with 16 bases between. This CDR3 spans 16 amino acids. CDR3 region: CASSQGTARTGNTIYF. The CDR3 region has the DNA TGTGCCAGCAGTCAAGGGACTGCTCGAACTGGAAACACCATATATTTT.